These 8 T cell receptor beta chains came from one sample sequenced in a study of cytomegalovirus exposure and HLA in healthy donors. The data were produced by immunoSEQ multiplex PCR, yet TCRdb's version contains in-frame clones alone and is incomplete. The profile shows about 65,000 clones, around 95% of them singletons. The sequencing input was PBMCs. The receptors shown here come from a man aged 18-30 years in good health and CMV-seropositive.

The chain uses TRBV7-2 and TRBJ1-4; D call uncertain. Trimming cost V 5 bases and J 4 bases, with 14 bases left between them. The germline V gene encodes CDR1 SGHTA and CDR2 FQGNSA. The CDR3 extends over 15 amino acids. CDR3 residues: CASSEVGRGNEKLFF. DNA for the CDR3: TGTGCCAGCAGCGAGGTGGGGAGAGGTAATGAAAAACTGTTTTTT.

The rearrangement joins TRBV9 to TRBJ2-1; D is perhaps TRBD2 (5 bases). Germline-derived CDR1 and CDR2 are SGDLS and YYNGEE. Trimming stripped 1 base from V and 5 bases from J, with 10 bases between. The CDR3 length is 14 residues. CDR3 DNA sequence: TGTGCCAGCAGCGTAAGACTAACGAACAATGAGCAGTTCTTC. Protein sequence: CASSVRLTNNEQFF.

The rearrangement joins TRBV18 to TRBJ2-7; 11 nucleotides align to TRBD1. The germline V gene encodes CDR1 KGHSH and CDR2 LQKENI. V lost 3 bases and J lost 1; bases outside the gene matches: 11. This CDR3 has 18 amino acids. The CDR3 nucleotides are TGTGCCAGCTCACCGAATAGGCACGGGACAGGGGGATCCTACGAGCAGTACTTC. Its translation: CASSPNRHGTGGSYEQYF. Supplemented by reference TRBV18 and TRBJ2-7, the full variable domain reads NAGVMQNPRHLVRRRGQEARLRCSPMKGHSHVYWYRQLPEEGLKFMVYLQKENIIDESGMPKERFSAEFPKEGPSILRIQQVVRGDSAAYFCASSPNRHGTGGSYEQYFGPGTRLTVT.

The V gene is TRBV6-5, the J gene TRBJ1-5; 8 nucleotides match TRBD1. V was clipped by 5 bases and J by 5 bases; unmatched bases: 2. The CDR3 loop spans 13 amino acids. From germline, CDR1 is MNHEY and CDR2 SVGAGI. CDR3 amino acids: CASSDRGDQPQHF. In nucleotides, the CDR3 is TGTGCCAGCAGTGACAGGGGAGATCAGCCCCAGCATTTT.

The chain combines TRBV12-5 with TRBJ2-7; 8 nucleotides match TRBD1. The V segment lost 5 bases and the J segment 3 bases; nucleotides outside the gene matches: 6. The CDR3 length is 14 residues. Per the germline V gene, CDR1 is LGHNT and CDR2 is FRNRAP. The CDR3 DNA reads TGTGCTAGTGGTATCGGACAGGGCCACTACGAGCAGTACTTC. This gives the protein CASGIGQGHYEQYF.

The rearrangement links TRBV5-4 to TRBJ2-1; 13 bases match TRBD2. CDR1 and CDR2 (germline): SGHNT, YYREEE (reference sequence). CDR3 size: 15 residues. The V and J ends lost 3 bases and 4 bases, in that order; junction bases with no gene match: 1. The CDR3 bases are TGTGCCAGCAGCTCGGGACTAGCGGGGTACAATGAGCAGTTCTTC. This encodes CASSSGLAGYNEQFF.

The chain recombines TRBV2 with TRBJ2-1; perhaps TRBD1 as D (5 bases). With 4 bases removed from V and 9 bases from J, the gap between germline ends came to 7 bases. The CDR3 runs to 11 residues. Germline V gene lookup returns CDR1 SNHLY and CDR2 FYNNEI. This chain's CDR3 is CASSGGLEQFF. CDR3 nucleotides: TGTGCCAGCAGTGGGGGCCTTGAGCAGTTCTTC.

Notes on this clone: The junction shows a germline mismatch at one end, possibly a read error. The genes are TRBV7-7 and TRBJ2-5; D perhaps matches TRBD1 (5 bases). This CDR3 is 15 amino acids long. The V gene's germline CDR1 is SSHAT and CDR2 FNYEAQ (reference sequence). For the CDR3, the DNA is TGTGCTAGCAGTTCAGCGCTGGACATCCAAGAGACCCAGTACTTC. This sequence encodes CASSSALDIQETQYF.